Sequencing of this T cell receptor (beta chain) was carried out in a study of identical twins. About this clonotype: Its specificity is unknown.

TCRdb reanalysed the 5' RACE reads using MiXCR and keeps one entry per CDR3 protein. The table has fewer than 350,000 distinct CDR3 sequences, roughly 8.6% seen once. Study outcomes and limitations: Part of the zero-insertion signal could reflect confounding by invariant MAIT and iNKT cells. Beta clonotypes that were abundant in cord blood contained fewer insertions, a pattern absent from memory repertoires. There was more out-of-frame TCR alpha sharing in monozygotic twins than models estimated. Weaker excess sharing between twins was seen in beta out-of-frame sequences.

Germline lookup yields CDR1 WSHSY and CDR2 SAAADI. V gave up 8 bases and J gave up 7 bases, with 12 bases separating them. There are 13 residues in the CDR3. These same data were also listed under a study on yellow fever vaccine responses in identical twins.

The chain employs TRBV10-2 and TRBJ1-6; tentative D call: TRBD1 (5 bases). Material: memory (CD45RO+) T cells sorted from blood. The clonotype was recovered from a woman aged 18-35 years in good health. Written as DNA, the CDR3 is TGCGCCAGCGCGGACATGTCCAATTCACCCCTCCACTTT. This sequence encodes CASADMSNSPLHF.